This TCR beta chain was recovered during a study of regulatory T cells in long-lasting Graves disease. Germline CDR1 reads MGHRA; CDR2 reads YSYEKL. Trimming cost V 0 bases and J 4 bases; bases outside gene matches: 4. CDR3 length: 15 amino acids. Time point described: newly diagnosed GD, antithyroid drugs for less than 3 months. Extracted RNA from PBMCs served as the source of the TCR library. According to the study, TCR beta libraries were built with iRepertoire HTBI primers and CDR3-region Arm-PCR. TCRdb ran MiXCR on the multiplex PCR reads and lists one entry per CDR3 protein. Of 360,000 or so distinct CDR3 sequences listed, 12% are singletons. These data were likewise used in another study, on T cells in Graves' hyperthyroidism and ophthalmopathy. That source notes: Every diagnosis used clinical symptoms, serum thyroxine and TRAb, thyroid ultrasound and orbital computed tomography. The HTBI primer set served for first-round RT-PCR of the TCR CDR3.

The receptor's source is a woman between 18 and 29 years old with Graves disease. Sequencing was performed on peripheral blood mononuclear cells (PBMCs), taken at new diagnosis, from a patient treated with antithyroid drugs. The rearrangement links TRBV4-1 to TRBJ2-7; 9 positions match TRBD1. The CDR3 sequence is CASSQEGTGRYEQYF. The CDR3 nucleotides read TGCGCCAGCAGCCAAGAAGGGACAGGGAGGTACGAGCAGTACTTC.